Below, one TCR beta chain is given with its context. The antigen it recognizes is unknown. No quality values exist for individual bases; no much larger clone is one base distant. TCRbeta CDR3 regions were amplified from genomic DNA by means of the immunoSEQ Assay, a bias-controlled multiplex PCR. On the authors' methods: Nucleated cell counts per sample were estimated from amplification of reference gene primers within the assay. To quantify the absolute abundance of each unique TCRbeta CDR3 rearrangement, sequence reads were collapsed and filtered. For each sample, productive Simpson clonality was calculated by taking the square root of Simpson's diversity index across productive rearrangements. TCRdb took over this immuneACCESS table, retaining in-frame rearrangements with V and J assigned. Such tables are incomplete; in checked studies, under half of the missing clones stem from an unresolved V gene, and the remainder is unexplained. For V, J and clone size, that table is used; D and trimming come from the DNA. For this sample the table gives roughly 290,000 clones, of which about nine tenths were detected only once. The ten biggest clones cover 6.8% of the sample.

The sample is drawn from a study of blood T cell repertoires in COVID-19 (TCRdb year 2020). Concerning the study at large: Samples from collaborators originated in the United States, Italy and Spain and spanned both the acute and convalescent phases of COVID-19. The prospective study material was composed of cDNA or gDNA derived from T cells, B-cell-depleted T cells, or PBMCs. The dataset comprised deeply sampled blood TCRbeta repertoires from subjects exposed to, actively infected with, or recovered from COVID-19. The repertoires were released in a freely available public database meant as a resource for research on the immune response to SARS-CoV-2. Samples came from the ongoing ImmuneRACE study (first 160 participants) plus 1,254 subjects from 6 global collaborators. A de-identified subject ID, COVID-19 status, age in years and sex were almost always included in the sample metadata. Where available, HLA class I and class II types were obtained from metadata supplied by the sample provider rather than from assay-based typing.

Broader findings and caveats from the paper: How much clinical and demographic metadata was included differed by source and by participant, and the metadata was provided uncurated.

One collaborating source in Seattle enrolled patients during active infection and followed them longitudinally through the course of disease. Each collaborating institution followed its own protocols to collect whole blood in K2EDTA tubes. Collaborator samples were shipped for TCRbeta analysis as frozen whole blood, isolated PBMCs, or DNA extracted from either sample type. Sample: peripheral blood. The receptor was isolated from a woman aged 25 to 39 with COVID-19, enrolled during active disease.

In nucleotide form, the sequence is TGTGCCAGCAGCCGACTAGCGGGGACCAATGAGCAGTTCTTC. It specifies CASSRLAGTNEQFF. Recombination joined TRBV7-3 with TRBJ2-1; 11 junctional bases match TRBD2. The CDR1 and CDR2 encoded by the germline V gene are SGHTA and FQGTGA. V has 5 bases trimmed and J has 6 bases trimmed; junction bases matching no gene number 3. The CDR3 covers 14 residues, taking in both the cysteine and the phenylalanine. CDR3 DNA is the only sequence kept; it has 42 bases, read in frame from the first base.